The clone carrying this T cell receptor beta chain was observed a handful of times. Per the germline V gene, CDR1 is SGDLS and CDR2 is YYNGEE. V lost 0 bases to trimming and J lost 13 bases, with 17 bases between them. This CDR3 has 14 amino acids. A sample-barcoded 5' primer and a J-beta primer mix were used in a second PCR of roughly 7 to 12 cycles. TCRdb itself ran the 5' RACE reads through MiXCR, one entry per CDR3 protein. This sample has about 1.4 million distinct CDR3 sequences, with approximately 59% found just once. This entry comes from a study of blood T cells in healthy people across ages.

V and J are TRBV9 and TRBJ2-4; possible D gene TRBD2, 5 bases. The sequencing sample was made of blood. The sequence derives from a man aged 18 to 29 in good health. CDR3 protein: CASSVAGEGREQYF. The CDR3 DNA sequence: TGTGCCAGCAGCGTAGCTGGTGAGGGTAGGGAGCAGTACTTC.